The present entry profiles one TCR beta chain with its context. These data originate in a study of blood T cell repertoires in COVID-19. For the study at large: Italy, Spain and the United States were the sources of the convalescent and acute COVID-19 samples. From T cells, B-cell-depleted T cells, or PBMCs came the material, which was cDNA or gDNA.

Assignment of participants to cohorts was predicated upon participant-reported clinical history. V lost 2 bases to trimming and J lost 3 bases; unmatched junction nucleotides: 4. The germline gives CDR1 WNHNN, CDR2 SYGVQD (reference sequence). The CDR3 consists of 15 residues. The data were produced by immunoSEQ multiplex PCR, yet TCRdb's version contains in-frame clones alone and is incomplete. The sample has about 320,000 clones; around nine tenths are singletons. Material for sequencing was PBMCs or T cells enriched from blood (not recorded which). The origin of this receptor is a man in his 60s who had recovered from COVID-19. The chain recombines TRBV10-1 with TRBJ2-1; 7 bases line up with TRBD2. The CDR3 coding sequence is TGCGCCAGCAGTGAGGGTCGGGAGGACTACAATGAGCAGTTCTTC. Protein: CASSEGREDYNEQFF.